This is a list of T cell receptor beta chains from one sample in a study of CD8+ T cells in alopecia areata. TCRdb keeps only in-frame clones here, not all; method: immunoSEQ multiplex PCR. The top ten hold approximately 2.8% of the sample, which has roughly 120,000 clones, around two fifths seen once. Sequencing input: CD4+ T cells sorted from blood. The receptors derive from a human donor with alopecia areata. Both conserved end residues are part of each CDR3. Each record gives: CDR3 protein, CDR3 DNA, clone size, CDR3 length, V gene, J gene, D gene. The D gene is left open where the match is weak. Clone size appears in some rows only: once, few, many, or a class for an expanded clone.

CASSFGTGETQYF	TGTGCCAGCAGCTTCGGGACGGGAGAGACCCAGTACTTC	-	13	TRBV7-3	TRBJ2-5	-
CASSPRTGPASWDTQYF	TGTGCCAGCAGTCCCCGGACAGGCCCAGCTAGCTGGGATACGCAGTATTTT	medium-sized	17	TRBV28	TRBJ2-3	TRBD1
CASSPKGHEQFF	TGTGCCAGCAGTCCAAAGGGACACGAGCAGTTCTTC	-	12	TRBV27	TRBJ2-1	-
CASSSPDSYEQYF	TGTGCCAGCAGCTCGCCTGACAGCTACGAGCAGTACTTC	-	13	TRBV27	TRBJ2-7	-
CAWSVRNRDIQYF	TGTGCCTGGAGTGTGCGAAATAGGGACATTCAGTACTTC	-	13	TRBV30	TRBJ2-4	-
CASSFRGIGGDKTQYF	TGTGCCAGCAGTTTCCGCGGGATAGGGGGGGACAAGACCCAGTACTTC	-	16	TRBV27	TRBJ2-5	-
CAGRLAGSHNEQFF	TGTGCCGGGAGACTAGCGGGGTCCCACAATGAGCAGTTCTTC	once	14	TRBV30	TRBJ2-1	TRBD2
CASSPPVGEQFF	TGTGCCAGCAGCCCCCCGGTAGGTGAGCAGTTCTTC	-	12	TRBV28	TRBJ2-1	-
CSVMRDRSYEQYF	TGCAGCGTTATGCGGGACAGATCCTACGAGCAGTACTTC	-	13	TRBV29-1	TRBJ2-7	-
CASSLSQRTDTQYF	TGTGCCAGCAGCTTGAGCCAGCGCACAGATACGCAGTATTTT	-	14	TRBV5-4	TRBJ2-3	-
CASSLDRGPRNEQFF	TGTGCCAGCAGCTTGGACAGGGGGCCAAGGAATGAGCAGTTCTTC	few	15	TRBV7-2	TRBJ2-1	TRBD1
CSVLSQNTEAFF	TGCAGCGTTCTCAGTCAGAACACTGAAGCTTTCTTT	-	12	TRBV29-1	TRBJ1-1	-
CSVAGLHTETQYF	TGCAGCGTTGCGGGGCTCCACACGGAGACCCAGTACTTC	few	13	TRBV29-1	TRBJ2-5	-
CASMGQTVNYGYTF	TGTGCCAGCATGGGACAGACAGTAAACTATGGCTACACCTTC	few	14	TRBV2	TRBJ1-2	TRBD1
CSVGAGVTSYEQYF	TGCAGCGTTGGGGCAGGGGTGACCTCCTACGAGCAGTACTTC	few	14	TRBV29-1	TRBJ2-7	-
CASSENLGADTQYF	TGTGCCAGCAGTGAAAACTTGGGTGCAGATACGCAGTATTTT	-	14	TRBV2	TRBJ2-3	-
CAWSASNRGFYGYTF	TGTGCCTGGAGTGCCTCAAACAGGGGATTCTATGGCTACACCTTC	once	15	TRBV30	TRBJ1-2	TRBD1
CATSMGGMRETQYF	TGTGCCACCTCAATGGGGGGGATGCGAGAGACCCAGTACTTC	-	14	TRBV25-1	TRBJ2-5	TRBD2
CASSSQTGRRQYEQYF	TGTGCCAGCAGCTCTCAGACAGGCCGACGGCAGTACGAGCAGTACTTC	few	16	TRBV7-2	TRBJ2-7	-
CATTLSGANVLTF	TGTGCCACCACCCTCTCTGGGGCCAACGTCCTGACTTTC	few	13	TRBV15	TRBJ2-6	-
CSVGGGLANEQFF	TGCAGCGTAGGGGGGGGACTTGCAAATGAGCAGTTCTTC	-	13	TRBV29-1	TRBJ2-1	-
CATSRDRWFNEQFF	TGTGCCACCAGCAGAGATCGATGGTTCAATGAGCAGTTCTTC	-	14	TRBV15	TRBJ2-1	-
CASRGGGPYEQYF	TGCGCCAGCAGGGGTGGTGGGCCCTACGAGCAGTACTTC	-	13	TRBV5-1	TRBJ2-7	-
CASSLAKEYEQYF	TGTGCCAGCAGCTTAGCGAAAGAGTACGAGCAGTACTTC	-	13	TRBV7-2	TRBJ2-7	-
CASSLMLDTGELFF	TGTGCCAGCAGCTTAATGCTGGACACCGGGGAGCTGTTTTTT	-	14	TRBV11-2	TRBJ2-2	-
CSVQGLRMNTEAFF	TGCAGCGTCCAGGGGTTGAGGATGAACACTGAAGCTTTCTTT	-	14	TRBV29-1	TRBJ1-1	-
CSVGLTGLSYEQYF	TGCAGCGTTGGATTGACAGGACTTTCCTACGAGCAGTACTTC	-	14	TRBV29-1	TRBJ2-7	-
CASSVALKHPGYTF	TGTGCCAGCAGCGTAGCTCTAAAACACCCTGGCTACACCTTC	few	14	TRBV9	TRBJ1-2	-
CACSDGMNTGELFF	TGTGCCTGCTCGGACGGCATGAACACCGGGGAGCTGTTTTTT	-	14	TRBV30	TRBJ2-2	-
CASSLGGTSGSGF	TGTGCCAGCAGCTTAGGGGGGACTAGCGGAAGTGGGTTC	-	13	TRBV7-2	TRBJ2-7	TRBD2